This T cell receptor (beta chain) originates from a study of STAT5B mutations in CD4+ large granular lymphocyte leukemia. The method was immunoSEQ multiplex PCR; TCRdb's version includes in-frame clones alone and lacks a portion of them. The sample comprises about 25,000 clones, 74% of which are singletons, and around 9.6% rests with the top ten. The sequenced sample was CD4+ T cells from blood buffy coats. The TCR sequence derives from a human donor in good health.

CDR3 loop: CASSSGLAGEQYF. CDR3 bases: TGTGCCAGCAGTTCAGGACTAGCGGGGGAGCAGTACTTC. The chain recombines TRBV28 with TRBJ2-7; 12 nucleotides line up with TRBD2. Germline V gene data show CDR1 as MDHEN and CDR2 as SYDVKM. The CDR3 has 13 amino acids. The V gene end was trimmed by 4 bases and the J gene end by 7 bases; junction bases not matched to a gene: 2.